Each of the 28 T cell receptor beta chains below was sequenced from the same sample in a study of blood T cells in healthy people across ages. Through a sample-barcoded 5' primer and a J-beta primer mix, a second PCR was run for about 6 to 11 cycles. TCRdb independently ran MiXCR on the 5' RACE reads; one entry per CDR3 protein. Of roughly 900,000 distinct CDR3 sequences in the sample, approximately 49% were seen once. Sequencing input: blood. These receptors were taken from a man aged 25 to 45 in good health.

The chain employs TRBV2 and TRBJ1-2; maybe TRBD1 (6 bases). Trimming shortened V by 5 bases and J by 7 bases, and 14 bases separated the two germline ends. The CDR3 is 13 residues long. Germline assignment: CDR1 SNHLY and CDR2 FYNNEI. The CDR3 bases are TGTGCCAGCAGTCCAATGACAGGAATTGGCTACACCTTC. It is translated as CASSPMTGIGYTF.

The rearrangement uses TRBV6-1 and TRBJ1-2; 7 nucleotides agree with TRBD1. CDR1 is MNHNS and CDR2 is SASEGT in the germline V gene. This CDR3 contains 15 residues. With V trimmed by 0 bases and J by 5 bases, 6 bases remained unmatched. The CDR3 region is CASSEAGTEVYGYTF. The CDR3 DNA sequence: TGTGCCAGCAGTGAAGCGGGGACAGAAGTGTATGGCTACACCTTC.

In its sample, this clonotype was seen a few times. The chain joins TRBV5-1 to TRBJ2-1, with D unclear. The CDR3 extends over 15 amino acids. V gave up 3 bases and J gave up 8 bases, with 18 bases separating them. The germline V gene has CDR1 SGHRS and CDR2 YFSETQ. The CDR3 protein is CASSSAWNAKDEQFF. CDR3 in DNA: TGCGCCAGCAGCTCAGCCTGGAACGCTAAGGATGAGCAGTTCTTC.

This clonotype was picked up one time. The chain combines TRBV4-3 with TRBJ2-3; weak D call: TRBD2 (7 bases). CDR3 length: 15 amino acids. V dropped 2 bases and J dropped 6 bases, with 15 bases sitting between them. From germline, CDR1 is LGHNA and CDR2 YSLEER. CDR3 in amino acids: CASSQLAGARDTQYF. As DNA, the CDR3 is TGCGCCAGCAGCCAACTCGCGGGGGCCAGGGATACGCAGTATTTT.

The V gene is TRBV12-3 or TRBV12-4, the J gene TRBJ2-4; 10 bases fit TRBD2. The end of the DNA is better explained by TRBJ2-7, so the J call may be wrong. The CDR3 spans 16 residues. The DNA of the CDR3 is TGTGCCAGCAGTCCCCCGGGACTAGCGTATACGTACGAGCAGTACTTC. Translation gives CASSPPGLAYTYEQYF.

V is TRBV21-1 and J is TRBJ2-1; TRBD1 is taken as the D call from the table, unchecked against the DNA. TRBV21-1 is a recognized pseudogene. CDR3 size: 16 residues. CDR3 in amino acids: CASSKNRDRGFGEQFF. The CDR3 nucleotides read TGTGCCAGCAGCAAAAACCGGGACAGGGGTTTCGGTGAGCAGTTCTTC.

This chain connects TRBV7-3 to TRBJ2-2; 9 bases are a match to TRBD1. The CDR3 spans 14 residues. The junction had 5 bases not matched to a gene; V was cut back by 5 bases and J by 7 bases. Germline CDR1 SGHTA, CDR2 FQGTGA. CDR3 protein: CASSRTGADGELFF. The CDR3 DNA sequence: TGTGCCAGCAGCCGGACAGGGGCCGACGGGGAGCTGTTTTTT.

The chain uses TRBV6-6 and TRBJ2-7; a possible D gene is TRBD2 (6 bases). The end of the DNA aligns better with TRBJ2-5, so the J call may be wrong. Germline assignment: CDR1 MNHNY and CDR2 SVGAGI (reference sequence). The CDR3 has 14 residues. In DNA form, the CDR3 reads TGTGCCAGCAGCCCCTCAAGGGACGGGGGGACCCAGTACTTC. Translation gives CASSPSRDGGTQYF.

The V call is TRBV6-6, the J call TRBJ2-7; no firm D call. Germline CDR1 reads MNHNY; CDR2 reads SVGAGI (reference sequence). CDR3 length: 15 residues. V shed 0 bases and J shed 3 bases, with 12 bases lying between them. The CDR3 nucleotides are TGTGCCAGCAGTTACTCAGCCCAGCAAGTCTACGAGCAGTACTTC. Its translation is CASSYSAQQVYEQYF.

The chain uses TRBV27 and TRBJ2-5, with 7 bases lining up with TRBD2. Trimming took 6 bases from V and 1 from J; bases not matched to a gene: 11. Per the germline V gene, CDR1 is MNHEY and CDR2 is SMNVEV (reference sequence). The CDR3 sequence is 16 residues long. The CDR3 loop reads CASRRTSVMFQETQYF. The CDR3 DNA reads TGTGCCAGCAGGCGTACTAGCGTAATGTTCCAAGAGACCCAGTACTTC.

The sample holds many counts of this clonotype. The chain is built from TRBV29-1 and TRBJ2-3; the D is unclear. CDR1 and CDR2 from the germline V gene are SQVTM and ANQGSEA. V dropped 8 bases and J dropped 2 bases, with 14 bases sitting between them. This CDR3 is 13 amino acids long. This chain's CDR3 is CSSLKDFTDTQYF. CDR3 bases: TGCAGCTCTTTGAAGGATTTCACAGATACGCAGTATTTT.

V is TRBV28 and J is TRBJ2-2; D possibly corresponds to TRBD1 (6 bases). V was cut by 10 bases and J by 2 bases, with 11 bases left in between. CDR3 size: 13 residues. Germline assignment: CDR1 MDHEN and CDR2 SYDVKM. The DNA of the CDR3 is TGTGCCAACCAGGGGTCTAACACCGGGGAGCTGTTTTTT. This sequence encodes CANQGSNTGELFF.

This rearrangement joins TRBV3-1 to TRBJ1-2; no clear D gene. Trimming pared 2 bases from V and 4 bases from J, leaving 8 bases between. CDR1 is LGHDT and CDR2 is YNNKEL in the germline V gene (reference sequence). This CDR3 is built from 13 residues. In DNA, the CDR3 is TGTGCCAGCAGCCAACGGGAAATCTATGGCTACACCTTC. Translating it yields CASSQREIYGYTF.

In regard to this clonotype: No conserved phenylalanine or tryptophan is present at the end of the CDR3, so a read error is the likely explanation. This sequence joins TRBV5-5 and TRBJ1-4; perhaps TRBD1 as D (5 bases). The CDR3 loop spans 15 amino acids. The germline CDR1 and CDR2 sequences are SGHKS and YYEKEE (reference sequence). The V gene lost 4 bases and the J gene lost 3 bases, with 13 bases spanning the gap. The CDR3 coding sequence is TGTGCCAGCAGCCCGGGGACCGCGGCTAATGAAAAACTGTTTTTA. It codes for CASSPGTAANEKLFL.

V is TRBV4-1 and J is TRBJ1-5; the D gene is possibly TRBD1 (5 bases). V was cut by 8 bases and J by 7 bases, with 18 bases left in between. CDR3 size: 14 residues. Germline V gives CDR1 MGHRA, CDR2 YSYEKL. The CDR3 DNA is TGCGCCAGCCGCTTACGGGGAGGGGAACAGCCCCAGCATTTT. It is translated as CASRLRGGEQPQHF.

This clonotype was recorded a few times. V usage is TRBV6-5 and J usage is TRBJ1-2; TRBD1 matches at 9 bases. CDR1 and CDR2 from the germline V gene are MNHEY and SVGAGI. V lost 4 bases to trimming and J lost 5 bases; unmatched junction nucleotides: 11. This CDR3 has 16 amino acids. CDR3 sequence: CASSLSGTGSNYGYTF. DNA of the CDR3: TGTGCCAGCAGTTTGTCCGGGACAGGGAGCAATTATGGCTACACCTTC.

A few counts support this clonotype. This chain connects TRBV5-8 to TRBJ2-1; D possibly corresponds to TRBD1 (6 bases). This CDR3 spans 15 amino acids. Germline V gives CDR1 SGHTS, CDR2 YDEGEE. V lost 4 bases and J lost 3, with 14 bases in between. Here the CDR3 reads CASSNRVRGYNEQFF. CDR3 DNA: TGTGCCAGCAGCAACAGGGTGAGAGGCTACAATGAGCAGTTCTTC.

This chain links TRBV20-1 with TRBJ1-2, with D unresolved. CDR3 length: 13 amino acids. Trimming shortened V by 3 bases and J by 4 bases, and 12 bases separated the two germline ends. In germline, CDR1 is DFQATT, CDR2 SNEGSKA (reference sequence). CDR3 sequence: CSASWVSSYGYTF. DNA of the CDR3: TGCAGTGCTAGTTGGGTCAGTTCCTATGGCTACACCTTC.

The chain employs TRBV13 and TRBJ1-2; no firm D call. Germline assignment: CDR1 PRHDT and CDR2 FYEKMQ (reference sequence). V was cut by 5 bases and J by 3 bases, with 16 bases left in between. The CDR3 covers 15 residues. This CDR3 is CASSTSYLRHYGYTF. The CDR3 nucleotides read TGTGCCAGCAGCACCTCTTATCTAAGGCACTATGGCTACACCTTC.

The rearrangement links TRBV15 to TRBJ1-1; maybe TRBD1 (6 bases). Germline V gene data show CDR1 as LNHNV and CDR2 as YYDKDF (reference sequence). Trimming removed 3 bases from V and 2 bases from J, with 13 bases in between. The CDR3 contains 15 residues. The CDR3 DNA sequence: TGTGCCACCAGCAGCCCCACACAGGGTAACACTGAAGCTTTCTTT. Translating gives CATSSPTQGNTEAFF.

This clonotype was counted between two and nine times. V is TRBV11-2 and J is TRBJ2-1; the D gene could be TRBD1 or TRBD2 (5 bases each). Germline lookup yields CDR1 SGHAT and CDR2 FQNNGV. CDR3 size: 14 residues. The ends were cut back, 0 bases at V and 5 bases at J, with 8 bases in the middle. CDR3 residues: CASSLDEGHNEQFF. The DNA for the CDR3 is TGTGCCAGCAGCTTAGATGAGGGGCACAATGAGCAGTTCTTC.

The chain is built from TRBV5-1 and TRBJ2-3; possible D gene TRBD1, 5 bases. There are 14 residues in the CDR3. CDR1 and CDR2 from the germline V gene are SGHRS and YFSETQ. Trimming stripped 4 bases from V and 5 bases from J, with 14 bases between. The CDR3: CASSPVQGVDTQYF. CDR3 in DNA: TGCGCCAGCAGCCCCGTGCAGGGCGTAGATACGCAGTATTTT.

This clonotype has a handful of counts. The rearrangement links TRBV6-1 to TRBJ2-7; D may be TRBD1 or TRBD2 (5 bases each). V lost 11 bases to trimming and J lost 1 base, with 12 bases between them. The CDR3 runs to 12 residues. Germline V gene data show CDR1 as MNHNS and CDR2 as SASEGT. The CDR3, as DNA: TGTGCCGGGGAGACAGATTCCTACGAGCAGTACTTC. Translated, it gives CAGETDSYEQYF.

This rearrangement joins TRBV6-5 to TRBJ2-7; a possible D gene is TRBD2 (5 bases). With 6 bases removed from V and 2 bases from J, the gap between germline ends came to 14 bases. The CDR3 runs 14 residues. Looked up from germline, CDR1 is MNHEY and CDR2 is SVGAGI. The CDR3 DNA reads as TGTGCCAGCAGCCACAACGGGGAAACCTACGAGCAGTACTTC. Its translation: CASSHNGETYEQYF.

The count of this clonotype is one. The rearrangement joins TRBV20-1 to TRBJ2-1; the match to TRBD1 covers 7 bases. The junction had 6 bases not matched to a gene; V was cut back by 1 base and J by 3 bases. This CDR3 is built from 15 residues. Germline V lookup: CDR1 DFQATT, CDR2 SNEGSKA (reference sequence). CDR3 sequence: CSARGEQGSYNEQFF. The CDR3 coding sequence is TGCAGTGCTAGAGGAGAACAGGGGAGCTACAATGAGCAGTTCTTC.

This clonotype was recorded at least ten times. The chain has TRBV7-2 and TRBJ2-1, with 10 bases fitting TRBD2. CDR1 and CDR2 from the germline V gene are SGHTA and FQGNSA. V was pared by 2 bases and J by 4 bases, with 5 bases of the junction left unmatched. The CDR3 extends over 16 amino acids. This chain's CDR3 is CASSLKLAGIYNEQFF. For the CDR3, the DNA is TGTGCCAGCAGCTTAAAACTAGCGGGGATATACAATGAGCAGTTCTTC.

This clonotype was observed a few times. The rearrangement uses TRBV3-1 and TRBJ2-3, with no clear D. CDR1 and CDR2 from the germline V gene are LGHDT and YNNKEL (reference sequence). Trimming left V 1 base short and J 0 bases short, with 8 bases between. The CDR3 extends over 15 amino acids. CDR3 in DNA: TGTGCCAGCAGCCAAGTGGCAGCCAGCACAGATACGCAGTATTTT. Translating gives CASSQVAASTDTQYF.

This clonotype was seen only once. Its ends do not fully match the called genes, so a read error is possible. This chain joins TRBV20-1 and TRBJ2-7, with a tentative D call TRBD2 (7 bases). The germline V gene encodes CDR1 DFQATT and CDR2 SNEGSKA (reference sequence). This CDR3 comprises 12 residues. CDR3 nucleotide sequence: TGCAGTGCTACCCCGGGGGGCTACGTGCAGTACTTC. It encodes CSATPGGYVQYF.